This entry features one T cell receptor (beta chain) sequence. The junction had 5 bases not matched to a gene; V was cut back by 4 bases and J by 8 bases. The CDR3 runs 13 residues. The germline CDR1 and CDR2 sequences are SGDLS and YYNGEE. This sample was taken from a study of blood T cell repertoires in COVID-19. Study-wide context: From T cells, B-cell-depleted T cells, or PBMCs came the material, which was cDNA or gDNA.

In the authors' methods: Estimation of nucleated cell counts was performed using reference gene primer amplification. Using immunoSEQ multiplex PCR, the repertoire was profiled, and TCRdb retains in-frame clones only, with some absent. The V and J calls and clone size are taken from that table; D and trimming were inferred from the DNA. This sample has some 700,000 clones; around 89% occur once, and the top ten carry over 0.2%. The chain carries TRBV9 and TRBJ1-4; TRBD1 matches at 7 bases. Material for sequencing was peripheral blood. The origin of this receptor is a woman in her late teens or twenties with acute or convalescent COVID-19. CDR3 protein: CASSRDSAEKLFF. Here the CDR3 DNA reads TGTGCCAGCAGCCGGGACAGCGCCGAAAAACTGTTTTTT. The whole variable domain, remainder taken from reference TRBV9 and TRBJ1-4, is DSGVTQTPKHLITATGQRVTLRCSPRSGDLSVYWYQQSLDQGLQFLIQYYNGEERAKGNILERFSAQQFPDLHSELNLSSLELGDSALYFCASSRDSAEKLFFGSGTQLSVL.